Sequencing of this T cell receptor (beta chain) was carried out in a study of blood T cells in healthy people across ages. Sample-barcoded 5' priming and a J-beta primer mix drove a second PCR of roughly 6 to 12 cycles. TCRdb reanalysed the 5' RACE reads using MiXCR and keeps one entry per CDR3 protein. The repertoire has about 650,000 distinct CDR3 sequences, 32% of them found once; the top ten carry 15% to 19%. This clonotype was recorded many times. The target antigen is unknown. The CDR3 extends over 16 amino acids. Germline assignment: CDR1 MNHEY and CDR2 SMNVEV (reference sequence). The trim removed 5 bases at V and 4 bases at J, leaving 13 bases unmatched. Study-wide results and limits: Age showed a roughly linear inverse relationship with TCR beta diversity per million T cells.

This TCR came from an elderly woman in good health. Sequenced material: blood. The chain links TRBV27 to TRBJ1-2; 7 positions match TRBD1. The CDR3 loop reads CASSRSPSDRTYGYTF. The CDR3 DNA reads TGTGCCAGCAGTAGGTCCCCCTCGGACAGGACCTATGGCTACACCTTC.